Below, 29 T cell receptor beta chains from the same sample are listed, as sequenced in a study of spatial heterogeneity in lung cancer. Study findings and constraints: Mutation tallies in tumors tracked expanded intratumoral alpha and beta TCR counts.

Time point reported: sample taken at primary tumor resection. TCRdb processed the 5' RACE reads anew with MiXCR; each CDR3 protein has one entry. The sample lists 5,000 to 6,000 distinct CDR3 sequences, under 15% occurring once. Their cognate antigens are unknown. The sample here was lung tumor tissue, taken at surgery. These receptors were obtained from a female donor with early-stage non-small cell lung cancer.

CDR3: CASTPRGAGELFF. DNA for the CDR3: TGTGCCAGCACCCCTAGGGGAGCCGGGGAGCTGTTTTTT. The rearrangement uses TRBV7-9 and TRBJ2-2; D is perhaps TRBD1 or TRBD2 (5 bases each). The CDR3 runs to 13 residues. The V end lost 7 bases, the J end lost 6 bases, and 12 bases lay between the germline ends. Germline V gene lookup returns CDR1 SEHNR and CDR2 FQNEAQ (reference sequence).

Within the sample, this clonotype is medium-sized. The rearrangement links TRBV25-1 to TRBJ2-5; D uncertain. Germline V CDR1 and CDR2: MGHDK, SYGVNS. This CDR3 has 15 residues. Trimming took 3 bases from V and 5 from J, leaving 16 bases between them. The CDR3 loop reads CASSEMTLSGETQYF. The CDR3 coding sequence is TGTGCCAGCAGTGAGATGACACTCTCCGGGGAGACCCAGTACTTC.

The chain has TRBV7-2 and TRBJ2-5; either TRBD1 or TRBD2 may supply D (5 bases each). The germline V and J ends were trimmed by 5 bases and 4 bases, with 14 bases remaining between them. This CDR3 contains 14 residues. Germline loops: CDR1 SGHTA, CDR2 FQGNSA. CDR3 nucleotide sequence: TGTGCCAGCAGCATGCCGGGACGACGAGAGACCCAGTACTTC. It is translated as CASSMPGRRETQYF. Combining the CDR3 with reference TRBV7-2 and TRBJ2-5 gives the whole variable domain GAGVSQSPSNKVTEKGKDVELRCDPISGHTALYWYRQSLGQGLEFLIYFQGNSAPDKSGLPSDRFSAERTGGSVSTLTIQRTQQEDSAVYLCASSMPGRRETQYFGPGTRLLVL.

This clonotype showed up just a few times. The CDR3 coding sequence is TGTGCCAGCAGCTTACCTGCGGGAGGCCAAGAGACCCAGTACTTC. It is translated as CASSLPAGGQETQYF. The V gene is TRBV7-9, the J gene TRBJ2-5, with 8 positions matching TRBD2. There are 15 residues in the CDR3. Losses at the gene ends were 2 bases for V and 1 base for J; bases not matched to a gene: 3. Germline CDR1 reads SEHNR; CDR2 reads FQNEAQ (reference sequence).

The chain combines TRBV6-5 with TRBJ1-4, with D possibly matching TRBD1 (5 bases). Germline assignment: CDR1 MNHEY and CDR2 SVGAGI. V dropped 6 bases and J dropped 2 bases, with 10 bases sitting between them. This CDR3 contains 14 residues. The CDR3 DNA is TGTGCCAGCAGGGCGCGGGGGACTAATGAAAAACTGTTTTTT. Translation: CASRARGTNEKLFF.

This clonotype was observed once. One base away lies a much larger clone, so this may be a sequencing read error. The chain links TRBV6-5 to TRBJ1-5, with D unresolved. The CDR3 is made up of 14 amino acids. From germline, CDR1 is MNHEY and CDR2 SVGAGI. The CDR3 DNA is TGTGCCAGCAGGAGAAGTAGCAGCAATCAGCCCCGGCATTTT. It specifies CASRRSSSNQPRHF.

This clonotype is categorized as medium-sized. The chain employs TRBV20-1 and TRBJ2-3, with TRBD2 matching 7 bases. The CDR3 runs to 15 residues. Germline CDR1 is DFQATT and CDR2 is SNEGSKA (reference sequence). The V gene end was trimmed by 5 bases and the J gene end by 1 base; junction bases not matched to a gene: 9. CDR3: CSAGARERGTDTQYF. As DNA, the CDR3 is TGCAGTGCTGGTGCGCGGGAGCGAGGCACAGATACGCAGTATTTT.

By proportion, this clonotype is medium-sized. V and J are TRBV12-3 or TRBV12-4 and TRBJ2-3, with TRBD2 matching over 10 bases. This CDR3 comprises 15 residues. J gave up 3 bases and V 6 bases, and 6 bases lay outside the gene matches. DNA for the CDR3: TGTGCCAGCAGCCTTCTAGCGGGAGCGACAGATACGCAGTATTTT. It codes for CASSLLAGATDTQYF.

In its sample, this clonotype is medium-sized. The V gene is TRBV28, the J gene TRBJ1-4; D call uncertain. V was shortened by 10 bases and J by 0 bases, with 9 bases between the two germline ends. The CDR3 is 13 amino acids. Germline V lookup: CDR1 MDHEN, CDR2 SYDVKM. In nucleotides, the CDR3 is TGTGCCACAAACAGAGCAACTAATGAAAAACTGTTTTTT. Protein sequence: CATNRATNEKLFF.

This clonotype turned up a few times. The chain carries TRBV7-9 and TRBJ2-3, with TRBD2 as a possible D gene (6 bases). V lost 5 bases and J 5 bases, leaving 20 bases between the germline ends. The CDR3 runs 16 residues. CDR1 is SEHNR, CDR2 FQNEAQ, per germline (reference sequence). CDR3 bases: TGTGCCAGCAGCCAATCGGGAGCCTTTGTGGGAGATACGCAGTATTTT. Protein product: CASSQSGAFVGDTQYF.

Sample share makes this clonotype medium-sized. The chain combines TRBV24-1 with TRBJ2-2, with 10 bases fitting TRBD1. The germline gives CDR1 KGHDR, CDR2 SFDVKD. Trimming cost V 4 bases and J 5 bases; bases outside gene matches: 6. This CDR3 spans 16 amino acids. The CDR3 DNA is TGTGCCACCAGTGACTCCGGGACAGGGGTAACCGGGGAGCTGTTTTTT. This encodes CATSDSGTGVTGELFF.

In its sample, this clonotype is medium-sized. The chain joins TRBV12-3 or TRBV12-4 to TRBJ2-5; D is unresolved. CDR3 length: 12 residues. The V and J ends lost 1 base and 5 bases respectively, with 5 bases between them. CDR3 in amino acids: CASSLVRETQYF. As DNA, the CDR3 is TGTGCCAGCAGTTTAGTAAGGGAGACCCAGTACTTC.

The chain couples TRBV12-3 or TRBV12-4 to TRBJ2-7; no clear D gene. With 3 bases removed from V and 4 bases from J, the gap between germline ends came to 13 bases. The CDR3 extends over 14 amino acids. The DNA for the CDR3 is TGTGCCAGCAGTTTCTCAGACATGTTATACGAGCAGTACTTC. Its protein is CASSFSDMLYEQYF.

In this sample, this clonotype turned up many times. This rearrangement joins TRBV21-1 to TRBJ1-5; the table gives TRBD1 as D, unverified against the DNA. TRBV21-1 is labeled a pseudogene. There are 17 residues in the CDR3. The CDR3 loop is CASSKLICGTVVQPQHF. The CDR3 DNA reads as TGTGCCAGCAGCAAGCTAATCTGTGGGACAGTCGTACAGCCCCAGCATTTT.

This clonotype occurred many times. The rearrangement links TRBV7-9 to TRBJ2-2, with D hard to call. Germline CDR1 SEHNR, CDR2 FQNEAQ (reference sequence). This CDR3 is 14 amino acids long. V lost 3 bases to trimming and J lost 0 bases, with 5 bases between them. Here the CDR3 reads CASSFYANTGELFF. CDR3 nucleotide sequence: TGTGCCAGCAGCTTCTATGCGAACACCGGGGAGCTGTTTTTT.

This clonotype is medium-sized. The chain joins TRBV28 to TRBJ2-7; possibly TRBD1 for D (5 bases). The germline CDR1 and CDR2 sequences are MDHEN and SYDVKM. The V and J ends lost 7 bases and 3 bases respectively, with 16 bases between them. The CDR3 has 14 amino acids. This chain's CDR3 is CASTSPLRGYEQYF. The CDR3 region has the DNA TGTGCCAGCACCTCCCCTCTAAGGGGCTACGAGCAGTACTTC.

This clonotype was counted ten times or more. This chain connects TRBV19 to TRBJ1-2; D is unclear. This CDR3 is 14 amino acids long. Germline assignment: CDR1 LNHDA and CDR2 SQIVND (reference sequence). Trimming left V 4 bases short and J 8 bases short, with 17 bases between. The CDR3 is CASSTWTRPQGYTF. The CDR3 DNA follows: TGTGCCAGTAGTACCTGGACCAGGCCTCAGGGCTACACCTTC.

V usage is TRBV12-3 or TRBV12-4 and J usage is TRBJ1-2; D uncertain. V was cut by 7 bases and J by 4 bases, with 16 bases left in between. This CDR3 comprises 14 residues. The CDR3, as DNA: TGTGCCAGCACTCAGTCGGGTAATAGCTATGGCTACACCTTC. It is translated as CASTQSGNSYGYTF.

The sample holds many counts of this clonotype. CDR3 coding DNA: TGTGCCTGGCATAGCGGGAGGGTAGGGGAGCAGTACTTC. Translation: CAWHSGRVGEQYF. V gene TRBV30 combines with J gene TRBJ2-7; 11 bases agree with TRBD2. In germline, CDR1 is GTSNPN, CDR2 SVGIG (reference sequence). The CDR3 loop spans 13 amino acids. The junction had 7 bases not matched to a gene; V was cut back by 5 bases and J by 7 bases.

In its sample, this clonotype ranks as medium-sized. The chain couples TRBV27 to TRBJ2-7; 8 nucleotides match TRBD1. The CDR3 is made up of 16 amino acids. V trimming: 6 bases; J trimming: 10 bases; junction bases outside the gene matches: 20. The V gene's germline CDR1 is MNHEY and CDR2 SMNVEV (reference sequence). DNA of the CDR3: TGTGCCAGCAGGGATGGAGCTGGACAGGGCCCGATTCGCCAGTACTTC. It is translated as CASRDGAGQGPIRQYF.

By frequency in the sample, this clonotype is medium-sized (0.01 to 0.1%). This rearrangement joins TRBV20-1 to TRBJ2-1; tentative D call: TRBD2 (6 bases). The germline V gene encodes CDR1 DFQATT and CDR2 SNEGSKA (reference sequence). The germline V and J ends were trimmed by 3 bases and 4 bases, with 7 bases remaining between them. CDR3 size: 12 residues. The CDR3 protein is CSASGRYNEQFF. CDR3 DNA: TGCAGTGCTAGCGGGAGATACAATGAGCAGTTCTTC.

This clonotype qualifies as medium-sized. V usage is TRBV20-1 and J usage is TRBJ1-2, with no clear D. This CDR3 has 10 residues. Trimming stripped 7 bases from V and 8 bases from J, with 11 bases between. The germline V gene encodes CDR1 DFQATT and CDR2 SNEGSKA (reference sequence). CDR3 nucleotides: TGCAGTGGCTGGGCAGAGGGCTACACCTTC. Encoded protein: CSGWAEGYTF.

This clonotype is medium-sized in the sample. This chain joins TRBV7-2 and TRBJ1-2; tentative D call: TRBD1 (6 bases). The CDR3 has 14 amino acids. Trimming cost V 9 bases and J 4 bases, with 18 bases left between them. From germline, CDR1 is SGHTA and CDR2 FQGNSA. In nucleotides, the CDR3 is TGTGCCAGTAGATGGGATTACAGGGCCTATGGCTACACCTTC. It translates to CASRWDYRAYGYTF.

The chain carries TRBV19 and TRBJ1-5; 7 positions match TRBD1. The trim removed 11 bases at V and 4 bases at J, leaving 11 bases unmatched. Germline V lookup: CDR1 LNHDA, CDR2 SQIVND (reference sequence). This CDR3 is 14 amino acids long. Written as DNA, the CDR3 is TGTGCCGGAGGAGGCACAGGGGCGAATCAGCCCCAGCATTTT. This codes for CAGGGTGANQPQHF. Looking up the rest from reference TRBV19 and TRBJ1-5 gives the full variable domain: DGGITQSPKYLFRKEGQNVTLSCEQNLNHDAMYWYRQDPGQGLRLIYYSQIVNDFQKGDIAEGYSVSREKKESFPLTVTSAQKNPTAFYLCAGGGTGANQPQHFGDGTRLSIL.

J is TRBJ2-3 and V is TRBV7-6, with a possible D match to TRBD2 (6 bases). The CDR3 contains 15 residues. The V end was cut by 1 base, the J end by 5 bases, with 13 bases between. Germline V lookup: CDR1 SGHVS, CDR2 FNYEAQ. The CDR3: CASSLGGGTEDTQYF. Here the CDR3 DNA reads TGTGCCAGCAGCTTAGGGGGCGGGACGGAAGATACGCAGTATTTT. Complete variable domain (other parts from reference TRBV7-6 and TRBJ2-3): GAGVSQSPRYKVTKRGQDVALRCDPISGHVSLYWYRQALGQGPEFLTYFNYEAQQDKSGLPNDRFSAERPEGSISTLTIQRTEQRDSAMYRCASSLGGGTEDTQYFGPGTRLTVL.

This clonotype has a handful of counts. This chain uses TRBV6-1 with TRBJ1-5, with unresolved D. CDR3 size: 14 residues. Germline assignment: CDR1 MNHNS and CDR2 SASEGT. V was shortened by 6 bases and J by 6 bases, with 15 bases between the two germline ends. CDR3 nucleotide sequence: TGTGCCAGCAGGCCCATGGACGACTCTCAGCCCCAGCATTTT. The encoded protein is CASRPMDDSQPQHF.

This clonotype has at least ten counts. J is TRBJ2-2 and V is TRBV20-1, with a possible D match to TRBD2 (5 bases). V shed 3 bases and J shed 6 bases, with 14 bases lying between them. This CDR3 contains 14 residues. CDR1 and CDR2 from the germline V gene are DFQATT and SNEGSKA (reference sequence). Here the CDR3 DNA reads TGCAGTGCTAGCTCCGGGATGTCGCCCGGGGAGCTGTTTTTT. As protein: CSASSGMSPGELFF.

The J gene is TRBJ2-3, the V gene TRBV20-1; 7 bases fit TRBD2. CDR1 DFQATT and CDR2 SNEGSKA come from the germline V gene (reference sequence). CDR3 length equals 13 residues. After removal of 2 bases from V and 3 bases from J, the junction contained 2 bases not matched to a gene. Here the CDR3 reads CSARLADTDTQYF. The CDR3 nucleotides read TGCAGTGCTAGACTAGCGGATACAGATACGCAGTATTTT.

This clonotype was observed at least ten times. The chain couples TRBV20-1 to TRBJ2-1; D not certain. The CDR3 has 16 amino acids. Germline V gene sequence: CDR1 DFQATT, CDR2 SNEGSKA (reference sequence). The V end was cut by 6 bases, the J end by 4 bases, with 22 bases between. CDR3 nucleotide sequence: TGCAGTGCACCCCCGGCCAGCGCAGAACATTACAATGAGCAGTTCTTC. It is translated as CSAPPASAEHYNEQFF.